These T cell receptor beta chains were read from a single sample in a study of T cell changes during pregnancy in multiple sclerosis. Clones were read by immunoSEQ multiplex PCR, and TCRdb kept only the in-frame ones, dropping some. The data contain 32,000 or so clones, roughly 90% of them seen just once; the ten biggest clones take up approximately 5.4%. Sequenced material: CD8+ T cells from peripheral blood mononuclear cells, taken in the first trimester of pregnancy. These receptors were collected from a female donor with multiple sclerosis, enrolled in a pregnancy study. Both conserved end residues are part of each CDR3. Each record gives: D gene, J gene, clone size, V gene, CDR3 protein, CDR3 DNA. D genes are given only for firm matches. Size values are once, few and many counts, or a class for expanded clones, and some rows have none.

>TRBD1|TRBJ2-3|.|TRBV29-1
CSVAPRTGSTDTQYF
TGCAGCGTTGCCCCCCGGACAGGGAGCACAGATACGCAGTATTTT
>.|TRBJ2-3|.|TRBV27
CASSFQGDTQYF
TGTGCCAGCAGTTTCCAGGGTGATACGCAGTATTTT
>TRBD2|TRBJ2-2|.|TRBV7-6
CASRPNMGEGNTGELFF
TGTGCCAGCAGACCCAACATGGGGGAGGGGAACACCGGGGAGCTGTTTTTT
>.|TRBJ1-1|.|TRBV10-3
CAISPTGKVAEAFF
TGTGCCATCAGCCCTACGGGGAAAGTAGCTGAAGCTTTCTTT
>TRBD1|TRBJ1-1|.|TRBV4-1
CASSQTTGAPANTEAFF
TGCGCCAGCAGCCAGACGACAGGGGCTCCAGCGAACACTGAAGCTTTCTTT
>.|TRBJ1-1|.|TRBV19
CASSIGGGLTEAFF
TGTGCCAGTAGTATAGGGGGGGGGCTCACTGAAGCTTTCTTT
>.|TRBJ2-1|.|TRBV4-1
CASSQDPGLGGYNEQFF
TGCGCCAGCAGCCAAGACCCAGGTCTTGGTGGCTACAATGAGCAGTTCTTC
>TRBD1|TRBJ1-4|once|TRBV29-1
CSVGQGGEKLFF
TGCAGCGTAGGACAGGGTGGCGAAAAACTGTTTTTT
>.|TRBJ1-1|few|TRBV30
CAWSVRQAGNTEAFF
TGTGCCTGGAGTGTAAGACAGGCGGGGAACACTGAAGCTTTCTTT
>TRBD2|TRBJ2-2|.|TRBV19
CASKTGGDTGELFF
TGTGCCAGTAAGACGGGAGGGGACACCGGGGAGCTGTTTTTT
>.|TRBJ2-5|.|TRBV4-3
CASSQDVGDQETQYF
TGCGCCAGCAGCCAAGATGTGGGAGACCAAGAGACCCAGTACTTC
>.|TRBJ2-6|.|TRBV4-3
CASSQDPQGGANVLTF
TGCGCCAGCAGCCAAGATCCGCAGGGTGGGGCCAACGTCCTGACTTTC
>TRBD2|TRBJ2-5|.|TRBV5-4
CASSLAASGSEGQYF
TGTGCCAGCAGCTTGGCGGCTAGCGGGAGCGAGGGGCAGTACTTC
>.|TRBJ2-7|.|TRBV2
CASSVGTTYEQYF
TGTGCCAGCAGTGTCGGGACAACCTACGAGCAGTACTTC